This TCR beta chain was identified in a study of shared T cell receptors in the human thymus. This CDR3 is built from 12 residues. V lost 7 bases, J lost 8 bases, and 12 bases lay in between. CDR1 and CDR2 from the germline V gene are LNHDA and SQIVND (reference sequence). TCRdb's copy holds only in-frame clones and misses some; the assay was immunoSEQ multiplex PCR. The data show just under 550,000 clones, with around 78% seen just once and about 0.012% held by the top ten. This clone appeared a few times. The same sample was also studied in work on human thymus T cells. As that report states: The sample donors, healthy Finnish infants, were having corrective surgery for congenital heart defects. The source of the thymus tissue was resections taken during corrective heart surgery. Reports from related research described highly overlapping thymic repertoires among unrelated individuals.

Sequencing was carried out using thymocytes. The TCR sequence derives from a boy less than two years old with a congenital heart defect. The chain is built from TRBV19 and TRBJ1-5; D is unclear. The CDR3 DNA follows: TGTGCCAGTAATGGCCGCCTGGAGCCCCAGCATTTT. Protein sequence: CASNGRLEPQHF.